This T cell receptor beta chain originates from a study of blood T cell repertoires in COVID-19. Study as a whole: Material from acute and convalescent COVID-19 was sourced from the United States, Italy and Spain. PBMCs, B-cell-depleted T cells, or T cells were the source of the cDNA or gDNA that made up the material.

In the authors' workflow: Reference gene primer amplification in the assay estimated nucleated cell counts. The assay was immunoSEQ multiplex PCR, and TCRdb's table has in-frame clones only and misses some. The DNA gave D and trimming, while V, J and clone size come from that table. This table has some 320,000 clones, 88% appearing once. Germline lookup yields CDR1 SGHTA and CDR2 FQGNSA. The CDR3 consists of 15 residues. V was clipped by 3 bases and J by 3 bases; unmatched bases: 2. The chain uses TRBV7-2 and TRBJ2-2; 9 nucleotides align to TRBD2. The TCR sequence derives from a woman in her 30s who had recovered from COVID-19. Sequenced input: peripheral blood. The CDR3 protein is CASSFAGGYTGELFF. DNA for the CDR3: TGTGCCAGCAGCTTTGCGGGGGGGTACACCGGGGAGCTGTTTTTT.